This TCR beta chain is drawn from a study of cytomegalovirus exposure and HLA in healthy donors. Study conclusions and caveats: HLA restriction was apparent for most CMV-associated TCR beta chains in a later analysis. Immune exposure information comprised only CMV serostatus.

Regarding this clone: The antigen remains unidentified.

Primers: 60 Vbeta forward and 13 Jbeta reverse. Using immunoSEQ multiplex PCR, the repertoire was profiled, and TCRdb retains in-frame clones only, with some absent. The table lists fewer than 180,000 clones, 63% of them singletons. The CDR3 has 17 amino acids. Germline-derived CDR1 and CDR2 are MDHEN and SYDVKM. V lost 1 base and J 4 bases, leaving 19 bases between the germline ends. Sequencing was performed on PBMCs. The TCR was taken from a woman aged 55 to 70 in good health and CMV-seropositive. The chain employs TRBV28 and TRBJ2-5, with D tentatively TRBD1 (5 bases). CDR3 amino acids: CASSLSQTAVLGETQYF. The CDR3 region has the DNA TGTGCCAGCAGTTTATCCCAGACAGCCGTTCTGGGAGAGACCCAGTACTTC.